The present T cell receptor (beta chain) was sequenced within a study of early T cells in non-severe SARS-CoV-2 infection. One entry per CDR3 protein results from TCRdb running MiXCR on the 5' RACE reads. The sample holds about 110,000 distinct CDR3 sequences; around an eighth are singletons and the top ten take less than 3.5%. V shed 7 bases, J shed 5 bases, and the junction held 8 bases outside the gene matches. The V gene's germline CDR1 is SNHLY and CDR2 FYNNEI. This CDR3 has 14 amino acids. This clonotype was found many times. The gene calls are TRBV2 and TRBJ2-1; 7 nucleotides agree with TRBD1. This TCR was sampled from an adult who was a healthcare worker with PCR-confirmed SARS-CoV-2 infection or an uninfected control (not recorded which). Specimen: whole blood. The CDR3, as DNA: TGTGCCAGCATGAGGGACAGACCAGACAATGAGCAGTTCTTC. Translating it yields CASMRDRPDNEQFF.